The clone carrying this T cell receptor beta chain occurred once. Antigen: not known. Here immunoSEQ multiplex PCR was the method, and the copy in TCRdb shows in-frame clones only, minus some. The table lists about 66,000 clones, roughly 76% of them singletons, with approximately 0.9% in the top ten. The CDR3 is 12 amino acids. CDR1 is MNHEY, CDR2 SMNVEV, per germline (reference sequence). V lost 6 bases to trimming and J lost 4 bases, with 9 bases between them. This sample is drawn from a study of vaccination effects on CD4 cells after COVID-19. Overall study context: Samples collected post-vaccine were obtained a median of 72 days after the second dose.

Study-wide points: Healthy vaccinees had only 1 of 255 vaccine-induced clones cross-react with common cold coronaviruses.

Before any sequencing was done, the ViraFEST assay used viral peptide pools to expand antigen-specific CD4+ T cells. Researchers isolated CD4+ T cells once ten to eleven days of culture had elapsed. Participants received two doses of either the BNT162b2 or mRNA-1273 vaccine. The chain has TRBV27 and TRBJ1-2; D call uncertain. The receptor was derived from a human donor who received a COVID-19 vaccine. Sequencing used CD4+ T cells from PBMCs cultured with HCoV-OC43 spike peptides, obtained after COVID-19 vaccination. The subset: HCoV-OC43 spike overlapping peptide pool stimulation. CDR3 coding DNA: TGTGCCAGCAGGGGGTACAGCTATGGCTACACCTTC. Translation gives CASRGYSYGYTF.